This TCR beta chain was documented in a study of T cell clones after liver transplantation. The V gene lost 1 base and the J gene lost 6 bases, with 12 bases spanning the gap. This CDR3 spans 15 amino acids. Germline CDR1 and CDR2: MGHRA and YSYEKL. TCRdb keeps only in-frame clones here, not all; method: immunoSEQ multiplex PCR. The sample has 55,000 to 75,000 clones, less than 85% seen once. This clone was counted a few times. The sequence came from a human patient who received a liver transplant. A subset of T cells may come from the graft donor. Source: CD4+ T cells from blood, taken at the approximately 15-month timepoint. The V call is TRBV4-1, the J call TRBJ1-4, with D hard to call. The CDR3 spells CASSQGSVRDEKLFF. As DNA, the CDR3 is TGCGCCAGCAGCCAAGGGTCTGTGAGGGATGAAAAACTGTTTTTT.